One and the same sample provided the 21 T cell receptor beta chains below, sequenced in a study of OX40 agonist ivuxolimab in advanced cancers. Repertoires were generated with immunoSEQ multiplex PCR, while TCRdb's copy carries only in-frame clones and drops some. The data contain 120,000 or so clones, roughly 89% of them singletons. The sample consisted of CD4+ or CD8+ T cells sorted from blood, taken in a trial of the OX40 agonist ivuxolimab. The receptors originated from an adult with an advanced solid tumor such as melanoma, head and neck, liver or kidney cancer.

V gene TRBV6-5 combines with J gene TRBJ1-1; D may be TRBD1 (5 bases). This CDR3 comprises 14 residues. Between the trimmed V and J ends, which lost 0 bases and 7 bases, there was a span of 12 bases. Germline assignment: CDR1 MNHEY and CDR2 SVGAGI. The CDR3 region is CASSYSTARGEAFF. CDR3 coding DNA: TGTGCCAGCAGTTACTCGACAGCTAGGGGTGAAGCTTTCTTT.

This sequence joins TRBV9 and TRBJ2-3; 11 nucleotides agree with TRBD2. The ends lost 2 bases at V and 5 bases at J; junction bases unmatched: 7. The germline CDR1 and CDR2 sequences are SGDLS and YYNGEE. This CDR3 has 16 amino acids. The CDR3 DNA is TGTGCCAGCAGCGTCGTAGCGGGAGGGCATCAAGATACGCAGTATTTT. This codes for CASSVVAGGHQDTQYF.

The gene calls are TRBV11-1 and TRBJ2-7; 7 bases fit TRBD2. Looked up from germline, CDR1 is SGHAT and CDR2 is FQDESV (reference sequence). J lost 0 bases, V lost 1 base, and 3 bases had no gene match. This CDR3 contains 15 residues. CDR3 DNA: TGTGCCAGCAGCTTAGGTGGCGGGAGCTCCTACGAGCAGTACTTC. The encoded protein is CASSLGGGSSYEQYF.

This sequence joins TRBV9 and TRBJ2-2; the D gene is possibly TRBD2 (6 bases). Germline values: CDR1 SGDLS, CDR2 YYNGEE. V lost 0 bases, J lost 1 base, and 10 bases lay in between. This CDR3 region has 16 residues. The CDR3 DNA follows: TGTGCCAGCAGCGTAGGGTCCGGGGGGAACACCGGGGAGCTGTTTTTT. This gives the protein CASSVGSGGNTGELFF.

This clone was detected a few times. The chain carries TRBV28 and TRBJ1-1; D remains unclear. CDR3 length: 11 residues. The ends were cut back, 5 bases at V and 0 bases at J, with 1 base in the middle. In germline, CDR1 is MDHEN, CDR2 SYDVKM. The CDR3 sequence: CASSMNTEAFF. The DNA of the CDR3 is TGTGCCAGCAGTATGAACACTGAAGCTTTCTTT. The full variable domain, completed using reference TRBV28 and TRBJ1-1, is DVKVTQSSRYLVKRTGEKVFLECVQDMDHENMFWYRQDPGLGLRLIYFSYDVKMKEKGDIPEGYSVSREKKERFSLILESASTNQTSMYLCASSMNTEAFFGQGTRLTVV.

This clone appeared a single time. V and J are TRBV19 and TRBJ2-1; 14 nucleotides agree with TRBD2. Losses at the gene ends were 7 bases for V and 9 bases for J; bases not matched to a gene: 14. Germline V gives CDR1 LNHDA, CDR2 SQIVND (reference sequence). The CDR3 spans 17 residues. CDR3 DNA: TGTGCCAGTACCCGGACTAGCGGGAGGCCACTCCCGGGTGAGCAGTTCTTC. Translating gives CASTRTSGRPLPGEQFF.

The chain couples TRBV18 to TRBJ2-4, with D hard to call. Germline V gene lookup returns CDR1 KGHSH and CDR2 LQKENI. With 0 bases removed from V and 3 bases from J, the gap between germline ends came to 15 bases. There are 17 residues in the CDR3. CDR3: CASSPPDGLPGKNIQYF. The CDR3 bases are TGTGCCAGCTCACCACCGGATGGCCTCCCAGGCAAAAACATTCAGTACTTC.

CDR3 DNA sequence: TGTGCCAGCAGCCCCGAGGGGGGGCGGGCCACTGAAGCTTTCTTT. Amino acids: CASSPEGGRATEAFF. This chain connects TRBV7-8 to TRBJ1-1; a weak D match, TRBD1 (6 bases). This CDR3 spans 15 amino acids. Germline loops: CDR1 SGHVS, CDR2 FQNEAQ. V was trimmed by 5 bases and J by 4 bases, leaving 17 bases between them.

The V gene is TRBV6-5, the J gene TRBJ1-2; no reliable D call. Trimming pared 7 bases from V and 4 bases from J, leaving 16 bases between. The CDR3 has 14 amino acids. From germline, CDR1 is MNHEY and CDR2 SVGAGI. DNA of the CDR3: TGTGCCAGCACCCTCAGCCTGGGATTCTATGGCTACACCTTC. Amino acid sequence: CASTLSLGFYGYTF.

The chain is built from TRBV7-3 and TRBJ1-2; D gene ambiguous. CDR1 is SGHTA, CDR2 FQGTGA, per germline. V was clipped by 1 base and J by 6 bases, with 18 bases between them. The CDR3 length is 16 residues. CDR3 in amino acids: CASSLSLSGSRDGYTF. In DNA form, the CDR3 reads TGTGCCAGCAGCTTAAGTTTAAGCGGCAGTAGGGATGGCTACACCTTC.

The J gene is TRBJ1-5, the V gene TRBV28; 7 bases are shared with TRBD1. CDR3 length: 18 residues. V was pared by 5 bases and J by 2 bases, with 15 bases of the junction left unmatched. Per germline, CDR1 MDHEN and CDR2 SYDVKM. The CDR3 sequence is CASSRGGRGSFGNQPQHF. CDR3 DNA: TGTGCCAGCAGTCGAGGAGGCAGGGGGAGTTTTGGCAATCAGCCCCAGCATTTT.

The chain joins TRBV6-5 to TRBJ1-2; TRBD1 aligns across 7 bases. Per the germline V gene, CDR1 is MNHEY and CDR2 is SVGAGI. There are 12 residues in the CDR3. V gave up 7 bases and J gave up 6 bases; unmatched junction bases: 5. The CDR3 DNA is TGTGCCAGCAAAATGACAGGGAATGGCTACACCTTC. It codes for CASKMTGNGYTF.

The gene calls are TRBV6-1 and TRBJ2-5; D is possibly TRBD1 or TRBD2 (5 bases each). CDR1 MNHNS and CDR2 SASEGT come from the germline V gene. The CDR3 totals 16 residues. Trimming pared 1 base from V and 1 base from J, leaving 13 bases between. The CDR3 region has the DNA TGTGCCAGCAGTGAAGAATGGGGGTTTACCCAAGAGACCCAGTACTTC. It translates to CASSEEWGFTQETQYF.

V usage is TRBV27 and J usage is TRBJ1-1, with D uncertain. The germline CDR1 and CDR2 sequences are MNHEY and SMNVEV (reference sequence). V lost 3 bases to trimming and J lost 3 bases, with 8 bases between them. The CDR3 runs 13 residues. The CDR3 is CASSFGRHTEAFF. The CDR3 DNA sequence: TGTGCCAGCAGTTTTGGGAGACACACTGAAGCTTTCTTT.

V usage is TRBV6-4 and J usage is TRBJ2-3, with unresolved D. V lost 4 bases, J lost 2 bases, and 7 bases lay in between. Germline V lookup: CDR1 MRHNA, CDR2 SNTAGT. This CDR3 has 13 amino acids. CDR3 sequence (DNA): TGTGCCAGCAGTGTCGATGACACAGATACGCAGTATTTT. This gives the protein CASSVDDTDTQYF.

This clone was seen once. The rearrangement joins TRBV14 to TRBJ2-4, with 7 positions matching TRBD1. Trimming took 5 bases from V and 8 from J; bases not matched to a gene: 9. This CDR3 comprises 14 residues. CDR1 and CDR2 from the germline V gene are SGHDN and FVKESK. The CDR3 nucleotides are TGTGCCAGCAGCAAAAGACAGGGAGTAGACATTCAGTACTTC. Protein product: CASSKRQGVDIQYF.

This sequence joins TRBV29-1 and TRBJ2-7; tentative D call: TRBD1 (6 bases). The V and J ends lost 5 bases and 2 bases respectively, with 13 bases between them. This CDR3 region has 13 residues. The germline V gene encodes CDR1 SQVTM and CDR2 ANQGSEA. The CDR3 DNA is TGCAGCGTTACAGGGAAAGCAGCCTACGAGCAGTACTTC. Translated, it gives CSVTGKAAYEQYF.

The chain employs TRBV18 and TRBJ1-5, with a tentative D call TRBD1 (6 bases). This CDR3 is 17 amino acids long. V dropped 3 bases and J dropped 5 bases, with 20 bases sitting between them. CDR1 is KGHSH and CDR2 is LQKENI in the germline V gene. DNA of the CDR3: TGTGCCAGCTCACCCGAGGGCGGGAGTGAGGGGGATCAGCCCCAGCATTTT. This sequence encodes CASSPEGGSEGDQPQHF. Full variable domain (remainder filled in from reference TRBV18 and TRBJ1-5): NAGVMQNPRHLVRRRGQEARLRCSPMKGHSHVYWYRQLPEEGLKFMVYLQKENIIDESGMPKERFSAEFPKEGPSILRIQQVVRGDSAAYFCASSPEGGSEGDQPQHFGDGTRLSIL.

The rearrangement uses TRBV5-5 and TRBJ1-5; no firm D call. The CDR3 has 16 amino acids. The germline V and J ends were trimmed by 0 bases and 6 bases, with 16 bases remaining between them. Germline CDR1 SGHKS, CDR2 YYEKEE (reference sequence). CDR3 bases: TGTGCCAGCAGCTTGGTGTTTGGGTCGGTCGGTCAGCCCCAGCATTTT. This codes for CASSLVFGSVGQPQHF.

V gene TRBV25-1 combines with J gene TRBJ2-1; 11 bases align to TRBD2. V was pared by 7 bases and J by 6 bases, with 5 bases of the junction left unmatched. Germline CDR1 is MGHDK and CDR2 is SYGVNS. This CDR3 comprises 14 residues. The CDR3 here is CASNRLAGSNEQFF. Written as DNA, the CDR3 is TGTGCCAGCAATCGACTAGCGGGAAGCAATGAGCAGTTCTTC.

The gene calls are TRBV7-8 and TRBJ2-5; D may match TRBD1 or TRBD2 (5 bases each). CDR3 length equals 13 residues. Trimming cost V 3 bases and J 5 bases, with 10 bases left between them. Germline loops: CDR1 SGHVS, CDR2 FQNEAQ. CDR3 nucleotide sequence: TGTGCCAGCAGCTTGGGGGTATTGGAGACCCAGTACTTC. Its protein is CASSLGVLETQYF.